This T cell receptor beta chain was profiled in a study of blood T cells in healthy people across ages. The study's findings and limits: Any changes in expanded clonotypes were possibly confounded, as donor CMV status remained unknown. The study found more naive CD4+ cells and higher diversity in long-lived than aged donors.

In regard to this clonotype: As yet, its antigen is unknown.

PCR was performed a second time for about 7 to 12 cycles using a sample-barcoded 5' primer and a J-beta primer mix. A single record per CDR3 protein comes from TCRdb applying MiXCR to the 5' RACE reads. The profile shows 550,000 to 600,000 distinct CDR3 sequences, under 55% of them singletons. The study isolated at least 6.5 million PBMCs from each sample. The authors extracted at least 5.5 micrograms of total RNA per sample. Germline CDR1 is SGHTA and CDR2 is FQGNSA. The CDR3 runs 15 residues. Unmatched junction bases numbered 6, after V lost 3 bases and J lost 7 bases. The sample comprised blood. The chain has TRBV7-2 and TRBJ2-1, with 10 bases fitting TRBD2. The clonotype was recovered from a man older than 75 in good health. CDR3: CASSFTSGRENEQFF. In DNA, the CDR3 is TGTGCCAGCAGCTTCACCAGCGGGAGGGAGAATGAGCAGTTCTTC. Full variable domain (outside the CDR3, taken from reference TRBV7-2 and TRBJ2-1): GAGVSQSPSNKVTEKGKDVELRCDPISGHTALYWYRQSLGQGLEFLIYFQGNSAPDKSGLPSDRFSAERTGGSVSTLTIQRTQQEDSAVYLCASSFTSGRENEQFFGPGTRLTVL.